This entry is about one T cell receptor beta chain. Its antigen is unidentified. Splitting the CD4+ cells yielded a CD45RA+ naive subset and a CD45RA-negative memory subset. The sample comes from a study of shared clonotypes between healthy human individuals. Study-level background: CD4 naive and memory got three plates each, CD8 naive two, CD8 memory one.

Study-wide results and caveats: Limitation of the genetic and exposure-history diversity represented came from the few donors.

Trimming took off 3 bases at V and 2 bases at J, with 18 bases between the two ends. This CDR3 is built from 17 residues. Germline-derived CDR1 and CDR2 are MGHDK and SYGVNS. Samples underwent the assay at deep level. Generated by immunoSEQ multiplex PCR, the TCRdb table keeps only in-frame clones and is missing some. This table has 2 million to 2.5 million clones, approximately 90% appearing once. The chain joins TRBV25-1 to TRBJ2-3; the D gene is possibly TRBD2 (5 bases). This clonotype originated in a man younger than 35 in good health. Some clones in this sample may be carry-over from other donors' samples. Sequenced sample: naive CD4+ T cells from PBMCs. This sample's subset: CD45RA+ positively selected. CDR3 sequence (DNA): TGTGCCAGCAGTGATACCCAGGCGGGTCGACTCACAGATACGCAGTATTTT. This codes for CASSDTQAGRLTDTQYF.